This T cell receptor beta chain was identified during a study of CD8+CD57+ T cells in acquired aplastic anemia. Those patients picked for sequencing had displayed CD8+CD57+ cell expansion on flow cytometry. V shed 1 base and J shed 1 base, with 7 bases lying between them. Germline V lookup: CDR1 SQVTM, CDR2 ANQGSEA. The CDR3 extends over 13 amino acids. The study profiled TCR beta VDJ and CDR3 using genomic DNA as template. Each CDR3 protein gets one entry after TCRdb re-called the reads with MiXCR. The repertoire holds under 250,000 distinct CDR3 sequences, with roughly 60% as singletons. This clonotype was obtained from a human donor with aplastic anemia. The chain uses TRBV29-1 and TRBJ1-1; no reliable D call. The sample taken for sequencing was sorted CD4+, CD8+, or CD8+CD57+ T cells (not recorded which) from PBMCs. Here the CDR3 reads CSVEGSANTEAFF. The CDR3 nucleotides are TGCAGCGTTGAAGGCAGTGCGAACACTGAAGCTTTCTTT. The variable domain in full, with the rest retrieved from reference TRBV29-1 and TRBJ1-1, is SAVISQKPSRDICQRGTSLTIQCQVDSQVTMMFWYRQQPGQSLTLIATANQGSEATYESGFVIDKFPISRPNLTFSTLTVSNMSPEDSSIYLCSVEGSANTEAFFGQGTRLTVV.